This is a list of T cell receptor beta chains from one sample in a study of T-cell reconstitution after alpha-beta-depleted transplantation in children. TCRdb re-analysed the PCR reads in MiXCR, keeping a single row per CDR3 protein. Of about 310,000 distinct CDR3 sequences in the sample, approximately 23% are singletons; the top ten hold 9.5% to 12%. This sample comprised PBMCs, mostly from graft donor cells, obtained 180 days after TCRalphabeta/CD19-depleted stem cell transplant. The receptor set was obtained from a male patient younger than 18 who had a stem cell transplant for acute lymphoblastic leukemia, so the T cells may come from the graft donor. Each CDR3 is given with its conserved first and last residue. The D gene is left open where the match is weak. Size values are once, few and many counts, or a class for expanded clones, and some rows have none.

V: TRBV7-3; size: NA; D: NA; J: TRBJ2-5; length: 20; DNA: TGTGCCAGCAGCTTAAAACCGATCGGACCTACCGGGACGCAACAAGAGACCCAGTACTTC; CDR3: CASSLKPIGPTGTQQETQYF
V: TRBV7-6; size: NA; D: NA; J: TRBJ2-7; length: 14; DNA: TGTGCCAGCAGCTTAGCCCCCGCCTCCTACGAGCAGTACTTC; CDR3: CASSLAPASYEQYF
V: TRBV5-1; size: NA; D: TRBD1; J: TRBJ1-4; length: 15; DNA: TGCGCCAGCAGCTTGATGGGACAGCCTAATGAAAAACTGTTTTTT; CDR3: CASSLMGQPNEKLFF
V: TRBV9; size: NA; D: NA; J: TRBJ2-3; length: 19; DNA: TGTGCCAGCAGCCCCCGTAGGATGAGAAGCCGGAGTCCCACAGATACGCAGTATTTT; CDR3: CASSPRRMRSRSPTDTQYF
V: TRBV5-1; size: NA; D: NA; J: TRBJ1-2; length: 14; DNA: TGCGCCAGCAGCTTGCTAAACGGGAACTATGGCTACACCTTC; CDR3: CASSLLNGNYGYTF
V: TRBV9; size: NA; D: TRBD2; J: TRBJ2-1; length: 15; DNA: TGTGCCAGCAGCGCTAGCGGGGTCTACTACAATGAGCAGTTCTTC; CDR3: CASSASGVYYNEQFF
V: TRBV6-5; size: NA; D: NA; J: TRBJ2-2; length: 15; DNA: TGTGCCAGCAGTTACTTGGCCATGCCCGTCGGGGAGCTGTTTTTT; CDR3: CASSYLAMPVGELFF
V: TRBV3-1; size: few; D: NA; J: TRBJ2-7; length: 15; DNA: TGTGCCAGCAGTCCCTATTCTAGAGGGGGCTACGAGCAGTACTTC; CDR3: CASSPYSRGGYEQYF
V: TRBV24-1; size: NA; D: TRBD1; J: TRBJ1-1; length: 12; DNA: TGTGCCACCAGTGACCCCGGACAGGGGGCTTTCTTT; CDR3: CATSDPGQGAFF
V: TRBV7-6; size: NA; D: TRBD1; J: TRBJ1-2; length: 14; DNA: TGTGCCAGCAGCTCCCGGACAGGCCCCTATGGCTACACCTTC; CDR3: CASSSRTGPYGYTF
V: TRBV2; size: few; D: NA; J: TRBJ2-7; length: 13; DNA: TGTGCCAGCAAGGGAGTCAGGGGATACGAGCAGTACTTC; CDR3: CASKGVRGYEQYF
V: TRBV7-9; size: NA; D: NA; J: TRBJ1-1; length: 10; DNA: TGTGCCAGCAGCTCAGTAGTTGCTTTCTTT; CDR3: CASSSVVAFF
V: TRBV18; size: NA; D: NA; J: TRBJ2-3; length: 15; DNA: TGTGCCAGCTCACCGGGCAGGGGAAGGACAGATACGCAGTATTTT; CDR3: CASSPGRGRTDTQYF
V: TRBV7-9; size: NA; D: TRBD1; J: TRBJ1-3; length: 14; DNA: TGTGCCAGCAGCTTCGGGACAGCTGGAAACACCATATATTTT; CDR3: CASSFGTAGNTIYF
V: TRBV27; size: few; D: TRBD2; J: TRBJ2-1; length: 15; DNA: TGTGCCAGCAGTCCACCTAGCGGGGGGGACAATGAGCAGTTCTTC; CDR3: CASSPPSGGDNEQFF
V: TRBV7-3; size: NA; D: TRBD1; J: TRBJ2-7; length: 16; DNA: TGTGCCAGCAGCTTAGGTGCGCCAGGGGGCCGCTGGGAGCAGTACTTC; CDR3: CASSLGAPGGRWEQYF
V: TRBV14; size: NA; D: TRBD1; J: TRBJ2-1; length: 19; DNA: TGTGCCAGCAGCCAAGTCCCGGGACAGGGCTTAAGCTCCTACAATGAGCAGTTCTTC; CDR3: CASSQVPGQGLSSYNEQFF
V: TRBV7-3; size: NA; D: TRBD2; J: TRBJ2-3; length: 16; DNA: TGTGCCAGCAGCTTTTTAGCGGGAGCGTTCACAGATACGCAGTATTTT; CDR3: CASSFLAGAFTDTQYF
V: TRBV7-7; size: many; D: NA; J: TRBJ2-5; length: 16; DNA: TGTGCCAGCAGCTTAGTTGCAGGGGCCTACCAAGAGACCCAGTACTTC; CDR3: CASSLVAGAYQETQYF
V: TRBV3-1; size: few; D: NA; J: TRBJ1-5; length: 20; DNA: TGTGCCAGCAGCCACTCAATTGGCAGGAATGATTATTTTCGCAATCAGCCCCAGCATTTT; CDR3: CASSHSIGRNDYFRNQPQHF
V: TRBV20-1; size: NA; D: NA; J: TRBJ2-3; length: 12; DNA: TGCAGTGCCGGGCCTGGGACAGATACGCAGTATTTT; CDR3: CSAGPGTDTQYF
V: TRBV5-1; size: NA; D: NA; J: TRBJ1-3; length: 14; DNA: TGCGCCAGCAGCTTTGTAAGCACTGGAAACACCATATATTTT; CDR3: CASSFVSTGNTIYF
V: TRBV6-5; size: once; D: TRBD1; J: TRBJ2-1; length: 14; DNA: TGTGCCAGCAGTACTAGGACAGGGGATAATGAGCAGTTCTTC; CDR3: CASSTRTGDNEQFF
V: TRBV20-1; size: few; D: TRBD1; J: TRBJ2-7; length: 14; DNA: TGCAGTGCCCTCGGACAGGGTGGGGACTACGAGCAGTACTTC; CDR3: CSALGQGGDYEQYF
V: TRBV7-9; size: NA; D: TRBD1; J: TRBJ2-1; length: 13; DNA: TGTGCCAGCAGCCCTTGGACAGGCCAAGGGCAGTTCTTC; CDR3: CASSPWTGQGQFF
V: TRBV11-2; size: NA; D: NA; J: TRBJ2-1; length: 16; DNA: TGTGCCAGCAGCCCACGTGGGGGGCGTTCCTACAATGAGCAGTTCTTC; CDR3: CASSPRGGRSYNEQFF
V: TRBV14; size: few; D: NA; J: TRBJ2-5; length: 20; DNA: TGTGCCAGCAGCCCAGACTGGGACAGGTATAGCGGGTGGAGGATGGAGACCCAGTACTTC; CDR3: CASSPDWDRYSGWRMETQYF
V: TRBV7-9; size: few; D: NA; J: TRBJ1-4; length: 16; DNA: TGTGCCAGCAGCTTAGGGCTGTGGGGGACTAATGAAAAACTGTTTTTT; CDR3: CASSLGLWGTNEKLFF
V: TRBV13; size: NA; D: NA; J: TRBJ1-1; length: 14; DNA: TGTGCCAGCAGCTTAGGCCAAGGGATCACTGAAGCTTTCTTT; CDR3: CASSLGQGITEAFF
V: TRBV7-9; size: NA; D: NA; J: TRBJ2-7; length: 16; DNA: TGTGCCAGCAGCCTGCCAAGGGTAGTGGCCTCCTACGAGCAGTACTTC; CDR3: CASSLPRVVASYEQYF
V: TRBV29-1; size: few; D: NA; J: TRBJ2-1; length: 10; DNA: TGCAGCGTCAGTTTCAATGAGCAGTTCTTC; CDR3: CSVSFNEQFF
V: TRBV12-3/TRBV12-4; size: NA; D: NA; J: TRBJ1-1; length: 15; DNA: TGTGCCAGCAGTCGGCTTCCGGGACTGGACACTGAAGCTTTCTTT; CDR3: CASSRLPGLDTEAFF
V: TRBV5-5; size: NA; D: NA; J: TRBJ2-1; length: 16; DNA: TGTGCCAGCAGCTTGCCGTGGGGGGGGGCTTACAATGAGCAGTTCTTC; CDR3: CASSLPWGGAYNEQFF
V: TRBV7-8; size: few; D: NA; J: TRBJ1-1; length: 13; DNA: TGTGCCAGCAGTCGGGACACGAACACTGAAGCTTTCTTT; CDR3: CASSRDTNTEAFF
V: TRBV5-6; size: few; D: NA; J: TRBJ1-5; length: 16; DNA: TGTGCCAGCAGCTCCGGGTTGTCTTATAGCAATCAGCCCCAGCATTTT; CDR3: CASSSGLSYSNQPQHF
V: TRBV7-9; size: few; D: NA; J: TRBJ1-4; length: 15; DNA: TGTGCCAGCAGCTTAGAACGGTTGGCTAATGAAAAACTGTTTTTT; CDR3: CASSLERLANEKLFF
V: TRBV6-1; size: few; D: NA; J: TRBJ2-7; length: 15; DNA: TGTGCCAGCAGTAGGGTCCCAGGGTTTGCCTACGAGCAGTACTTC; CDR3: CASSRVPGFAYEQYF
V: TRBV6-2/TRBV6-3; size: NA; D: TRBD2; J: TRBJ2-7; length: 15; DNA: TGTGCCAGCCGCTTAGGACTAGCGGGGTCCTACGAGCAGTACTTC; CDR3: CASRLGLAGSYEQYF
V: TRBV5-1; size: NA; D: NA; J: TRBJ2-1; length: 14; DNA: TGCGCCAGCAGTGGTAGCCCTACCTCCAATGAGCAGTTCTTC; CDR3: CASSGSPTSNEQFF
V: TRBV15; size: few; D: NA; J: TRBJ2-4; length: 17; DNA: TGTGCCACCAGCAGGGCCCTTTCTTACGTGGCGAAAAACATTCAGTACTTC; CDR3: CATSRALSYVAKNIQYF
V: TRBV19; size: NA; D: TRBD1; J: TRBJ1-1; length: 13; DNA: TGTGCCAGTAGTATAGCAGGGGGCACTGAAGCTTTCTTT; CDR3: CASSIAGGTEAFF
V: TRBV7-3; size: few; D: TRBD2; J: TRBJ2-1; length: 15; DNA: TGTGCCAGCAGCACCTCTAGCGGGCCCTACAATGAGCAGTTCTTC; CDR3: CASSTSSGPYNEQFF
V: TRBV5-1; size: few; D: TRBD2; J: TRBJ2-3; length: 18; DNA: TGCGCCAGCAGCTTGGGAGAGGCGGGAGTTGTCATCGCGGATACGCAGTATTTT; CDR3: CASSLGEAGVVIADTQYF
V: TRBV7-7; size: NA; D: NA; J: TRBJ2-2; length: 16; DNA: TGTGCCAGCAGCTTAGCTTTGGGAAAGAACACCGGGGAGCTGTTTTTT; CDR3: CASSLALGKNTGELFF